This TCR beta chain comes out of a study of blood T cells in healthy people across ages. Overall study: There was about one barcoded beta molecule captured by template switching per two T cells.

Per germline, CDR1 SNHLY and CDR2 FYNNEI. V was pared by 8 bases and J by 7 bases, with 18 bases between. This CDR3 is built from 14 residues. Concerning this clonotype: As yet, its antigen is unknown.

Study findings and constraints: A roughly linear fall in TCR beta diversity per million T cells was seen with increasing age. Donor CMV status was unknown, possibly confounding expanded clonotype changes.

Each donor supplied roughly 9 milliliters of peripheral blood. Combining a sample-barcoded 5' primer with a J-beta primer mix, a second PCR ran for roughly 6 to 12 cycles. In TCRdb, the 5' RACE reads were re-called with MiXCR into one record per CDR3 protein. The table includes about 1.6 million distinct CDR3 sequences, 30% to 35% detected once. This clonotype originated in a woman in her twenties or thirties in good health. The sample comprised blood. The chain links TRBV2 to TRBJ1-5; D not resolved. CDR3 coding DNA: TGTGCCAGCGGTTCGGAGGGAAGGGTGCAGCCCCAGCATTTT. It yields the protein CASGSEGRVQPQHF.